Shown below are 29 T cell receptor beta chains from a single sample sequenced in a study of blood T cell repertoires in COVID-19. Data came from immunoSEQ multiplex PCR; TCRdb stores just in-frame clones and leaves some out. The sample contains 100,000 or so clones, 85% of which appear only once. The sequenced material came from peripheral blood. These receptor sequences come from a woman in her 70s with active or convalescent COVID-19.

The chain carries TRBV30 and TRBJ1-2, with 9 bases aligning to TRBD1. The germline V gene has CDR1 GTSNPN and CDR2 SVGIG (reference sequence). This CDR3 region has 16 residues. J gave up 2 bases and V 3 bases, and 10 bases lay outside the gene matches. The CDR3 sequence: CAWRSQGALGNYGYTF. CDR3 sequence (DNA): TGTGCCTGGAGGTCACAGGGGGCGCTTGGGAACTATGGCTACACCTTC.

CDR3 region: CASSTYPGTGSYEQYF. CDR3 nucleotide sequence: TGTGCCAGTAGTACTTATCCCGGGACAGGCTCCTACGAGCAGTACTTC. This sequence joins TRBV19 and TRBJ2-7, with 8 bases lining up with TRBD1. The CDR3 has 16 amino acids. Per germline, CDR1 LNHDA and CDR2 SQIVND (reference sequence). The trim removed 4 bases at V and 0 bases at J, leaving 8 bases unmatched. The variable domain in full, with the rest retrieved from reference TRBV19 and TRBJ2-7, is DGGITQSPKYLFRKEGQNVTLSCEQNLNHDAMYWYRQDPGQGLRLIYYSQIVNDFQKGDIAEGYSVSREKKESFPLTVTSAQKNPTAFYLCASSTYPGTGSYEQYFGPGTRLTVT.

The V gene is TRBV11-2, the J gene TRBJ1-1; 7 positions match TRBD1. The CDR3 has 15 residues. Germline CDR1 SGHAT, CDR2 FQNNGV. V dropped 0 bases and J dropped 3; count of bases not matched to a gene: 4. The CDR3 sequence is CASSLEDRVDTEAFF. CDR3 sequence (DNA): TGTGCCAGCAGCTTAGAAGACAGGGTCGACACTGAAGCTTTCTTT.

The rearrangement uses TRBV11-3 and TRBJ1-2, with D tentatively TRBD1 (6 bases). This CDR3 comprises 15 residues. CDR1 and CDR2 from the germline V gene are SGHNT and YENEEA. V was trimmed by 5 bases and J by 4 bases, leaving 17 bases between them. This CDR3 is CASSISSGVTYGYTF. The CDR3, as DNA: TGTGCCAGCAGCATCAGTTCAGGGGTGACCTATGGCTACACCTTC.

CDR3 bases: TGTGCCACCAGTGAGTCGGGTTACAATGAGCAGTTCTTC. Amino acids: CATSESGYNEQFF. This chain joins TRBV24-1 and TRBJ2-1, with D hard to call. The length of the CDR3 is 13 residues. Looked up from germline, CDR1 is KGHDR and CDR2 is SFDVKD. V was clipped by 4 bases and J by 4 bases, with 7 bases between them.

The V gene is TRBV27, the J gene TRBJ2-7, with 10 bases lining up with TRBD2. Germline V gene data show CDR1 as MNHEY and CDR2 as SMNVEV (reference sequence). Unmatched junction bases numbered 12, after V lost 2 bases and J lost 5 bases. The CDR3 has 17 residues. The CDR3 nucleotides read TGTGCCAGCAGTTTACTCTATTCTAGCGGGAGTAGTAACGAGCAGTACTTC. Translated: CASSLLYSSGSSNEQYF.

The chain employs TRBV9 and TRBJ2-7, with D possibly TRBD2 on 6 matching bases. This CDR3 has 15 residues. V gave up 4 bases and J gave up 6 bases, with 20 bases separating them. Germline V CDR1 and CDR2: SGDLS, YYNGEE. The CDR3 sequence is CASSIGTFLEGEQYF. The CDR3 bases are TGTGCCAGCAGCATAGGGACTTTCCTGGAGGGCGAGCAGTACTTC.

The J gene is TRBJ1-6, the V gene TRBV30, with 7 bases fitting TRBD1. CDR1 is GTSNPN, CDR2 SVGIG, per germline (reference sequence). V shed 0 bases, J shed 10 bases, and the junction held 9 bases outside the gene matches. This CDR3 spans 15 amino acids. CDR3 bases: TGTGCCTGGAGTGTCCGGACAGGCGTCGGGTCACCCCTCCACTTT. This codes for CAWSVRTGVGSPLHF.

The rearrangement links TRBV9 to TRBJ2-7; 9 nucleotides line up with TRBD2. The junction had 3 bases not matched to a gene; V was cut back by 0 bases and J by 2 bases. The germline gives CDR1 SGDLS, CDR2 YYNGEE. CDR3 length equals 15 residues. CDR3 region: CASSVGIAGAYEQYF. The CDR3 region has the DNA TGTGCCAGCAGCGTAGGGATAGCGGGAGCCTACGAGCAGTACTTC.

In its sample, this clone was seen once. This chain connects TRBV18 to TRBJ2-2; TRBD1 matches at 11 bases. CDR1 is KGHSH, CDR2 LQKENI, per germline. V shed 1 base, J shed 4 bases, and the junction held 2 bases outside the gene matches. The CDR3 is made up of 16 amino acids. CDR3 protein: CASSPQGTGGTGELFF. The CDR3 nucleotides read TGTGCCAGCTCACCACAAGGGACAGGGGGCACCGGGGAGCTGTTTTTT.

The chain couples TRBV28 to TRBJ1-3, with TRBD1 identical over 7 bases. Germline lookup yields CDR1 MDHEN and CDR2 SYDVKM. CDR3 length: 16 residues. V lost 7 bases to trimming and J lost 0 bases; unmatched junction nucleotides: 9. CDR3 sequence reads: CASTLLGTASGNTIYF. The CDR3 DNA sequence: TGTGCCAGCACCCTTCTGGGGACAGCCTCTGGAAACACCATATATTTT.

V and J are TRBV6-5 and TRBJ1-2; D ambiguous. V was pared by 0 bases and J by 4 bases, with 9 bases between. CDR1 MNHEY and CDR2 SVGAGI come from the germline V gene. The CDR3 consists of 14 residues. In DNA form, the CDR3 reads TGTGCCAGCAGTTACTCTGGACTAACCTATGGCTACACCTTC. Protein product: CASSYSGLTYGYTF.

This chain connects TRBV11-3 to TRBJ2-1; weak D call: TRBD2 (5 bases). CDR1 and CDR2 (germline): SGHNT, YENEEA. V dropped 5 bases and J dropped 6 bases, with 11 bases sitting between them. The CDR3 spans 13 residues. The CDR3 DNA reads as TGTGCCAGCAGCCCAAATAGCGCCAATGAGCAGTTCTTC. It specifies CASSPNSANEQFF.

The CDR3 nucleotides read TGCGCCAGCAGCTTGGAGTCCCAGGGGTACACCGGGGAGCTGTTTTTT. Translation gives CASSLESQGYTGELFF. The rearrangement joins TRBV5-1 to TRBJ2-2; a possible D gene is TRBD1 (6 bases). The germline V gene has CDR1 SGHRS and CDR2 YFSETQ. V was pared by 0 bases and J by 3 bases, with 12 bases between. The CDR3 totals 16 residues.

The chain couples TRBV3-1 (or the pseudogene TRBV3-2) to TRBJ2-7; 7 bases align to TRBD1. V lost 4 bases to trimming and J lost 3 bases; unmatched junction nucleotides: 6. Germline assignment: CDR1 LGHDT and CDR2 YNNKEL (reference sequence). The CDR3 totals 14 residues. The DNA for the CDR3 is TGTGCCAGCAGCCGAGCCGGGACAGACTACGAGCAGTACTTC. It yields the protein CASSRAGTDYEQYF.

This rearrangement joins TRBV24-1 to TRBJ2-1; 12 positions match TRBD2. The CDR3 is 21 residues long. With V trimmed by 3 bases and J by 0 bases, 14 bases remained unmatched. The germline CDR1 and CDR2 sequences are KGHDR and SFDVKD. The CDR3 is CATSDRRTGTSGPSSYNEQFF. The DNA for the CDR3 is TGTGCCACCAGTGATCGACGTACCGGGACTAGCGGGCCAAGCTCCTACAATGAGCAGTTCTTC.

The CDR3 loop is CASSQDLRETQYF. DNA of the CDR3: TGCGCCAGCAGCCAAGATCTGCGGGAGACCCAGTACTTC. The V and J genes are TRBV4-3 and TRBJ2-5; D remains ambiguous. This CDR3 is 13 amino acids long. In germline, CDR1 is LGHNA, CDR2 YSLEER. With 0 bases removed from V and 5 bases from J, the gap between germline ends came to 7 bases.

A word on this clone: This sample also contains other DNA sequences that code for the same CDR3. This chain connects TRBV27 to TRBJ1-1; unclear D gene. V was shortened by 2 bases and J by 4 bases, with 8 bases between the two germline ends. In germline, CDR1 is MNHEY, CDR2 SMNVEV (reference sequence). CDR3 length equals 13 residues. Here the CDR3 DNA reads TGTGCCAGCAGTTTAGAGGTAGGCACTGAAGCTTTCTTT. Residues: CASSLEVGTEAFF.

A few counts support this clone. The J gene is TRBJ1-6, the V gene TRBV25-1; a weak D match, TRBD1 (5 bases). Deletions cut 1 base from V and 9 bases from J, with 7 bases between. The CDR3 contains 13 residues. From germline, CDR1 is MGHDK and CDR2 SYGVNS. CDR3 sequence reads: CASSESRVSPLHF. CDR3 in DNA: TGTGCCAGCAGTGAATCCAGGGTTTCACCCCTCCACTTT.

On this clone: Other DNA sequences of this sample code for an identical CDR3. This chain uses TRBV6-5 with TRBJ1-6, with no clear D. The V end lost 3 bases, the J end lost 0 bases, and 6 bases lay between the germline ends. Germline-derived CDR1 and CDR2 are MNHEY and SVGAGI. The length of the CDR3 is 15 residues. CDR3 DNA sequence: TGTGCCAGCAGTTATTCAGGCTCCTATAATTCACCCCTCCACTTT. Translating it yields CASSYSGSYNSPLHF.

This sequence joins TRBV28 and TRBJ2-7; 11 bases agree with TRBD1. V lost 4 bases, J lost 3 bases, and 5 bases stayed unmatched. CDR1 is MDHEN, CDR2 SYDVKM, per germline. This CDR3 region has 15 residues. In nucleotides, the CDR3 is TGTGCCAGCAGTTACACAGGGACAGGGGGCTACGAGCAGTACTTC. Its protein is CASSYTGTGGYEQYF. The full variable domain, in which reference TRBV28 and TRBJ2-7 provide the parts outside the CDR3, is DVKVTQSSRYLVKRTGEKVFLECVQDMDHENMFWYRQDPGLGLRLIYFSYDVKMKEKGDIPEGYSVSREKKERFSLILESASTNQTSMYLCASSYTGTGGYEQYFGPGTRLTVT.

This clone has just a few counts. Relative to the germline gene, one junction end is altered; a read error may explain this. V gene TRBV7-8 combines with J gene TRBJ1-2; perhaps TRBD1 as D (6 bases). CDR3 length equals 15 residues. CDR1 is SGHVS, CDR2 FQNEAQ, per germline. CDR3 region: CASSRIRGNRDRSAF. CDR3 DNA sequence: TGTGCCAGCAGCCGAATTAGGGGGAACAGGGACCGCTCCGCCTTC.

The chain links TRBV7-2 to TRBJ1-5; D is unresolved. Germline CDR1 is SGHTA and CDR2 is FQGNSA. CDR3 length: 18 amino acids. V dropped 3 bases and J dropped 3 bases, with 21 bases sitting between them. CDR3 bases: TGTGCCAGCAGCTTGTTATCCTACGTTGGTAACCACAATCAGCCCCAGCATTTT. As protein: CASSLLSYVGNHNQPQHF.

This clone was seen a handful of times. V usage is TRBV7-9 and J usage is TRBJ1-1; tentative D call: TRBD1 (5 bases). V was cut by 4 bases and J by 3 bases, with 15 bases left in between. Germline lookup yields CDR1 SEHNR and CDR2 FQNEAQ (reference sequence). This CDR3 comprises 15 residues. The CDR3 loop reads CASSSQVRDHTEAFF. The CDR3 DNA reads as TGTGCCAGCAGCTCTCAAGTCAGGGATCACACTGAAGCTTTCTTT.

The chain has TRBV3-1 (or the pseudogene TRBV3-2) and TRBJ2-3; 9 positions match TRBD2. V shed 2 bases, J shed 3 bases, and the junction held 12 bases outside the gene matches. The CDR3 sequence is 18 residues long. Per the germline V gene, CDR1 is LGHDT and CDR2 is YNNKEL (reference sequence). The CDR3 coding sequence is TGTGCCAGCAGCCAACGTATTAGCGGGAGAGGGGTTACAGATACGCAGTATTTT. It is translated as CASSQRISGRGVTDTQYF.

The chain joins TRBV28 to TRBJ2-1; 7 bases agree with TRBD2. The V gene end was trimmed by 7 bases and the J gene end by 7 bases; junction bases not matched to a gene: 10. CDR3 length: 14 residues. Per the germline V gene, CDR1 is MDHEN and CDR2 is SYDVKM. The CDR3 region has the DNA TGTGCCAGCAAGAAGGGCGGGAGTCGGAATGAGCAGTTCTTC. Its protein is CASKKGGSRNEQFF. Complete variable domain (other parts from reference TRBV28 and TRBJ2-1): DVKVTQSSRYLVKRTGEKVFLECVQDMDHENMFWYRQDPGLGLRLIYFSYDVKMKEKGDIPEGYSVSREKKERFSLILESASTNQTSMYLCASKKGGSRNEQFFGPGTRLTVL.

The V gene is TRBV5-1, the J gene TRBJ2-1; 7 bases align to TRBD2. The germline V gene encodes CDR1 SGHRS and CDR2 YFSETQ. CDR3 length: 15 residues. J lost 2 bases, V lost 0 bases, and 2 bases had no gene match. The CDR3 DNA sequence: TGCGCCAGCAGCTTGGAGACTAGCACCTACAATGAGCAGTTCTTC. Translated: CASSLETSTYNEQFF.

This clone occurred a few times. This CDR3 is also generated by other DNA sequences in the sample. In DNA, the CDR3 is TGCGCCAGCAGCTTGGGACAGGGATCCACCTACGAGCAGTACTTC. Translated, it gives CASSLGQGSTYEQYF. This chain joins TRBV5-1 and TRBJ2-7, with 7 bases fitting TRBD1. The trim removed 0 bases at V and 2 bases at J, leaving 5 bases unmatched. Per germline, CDR1 SGHRS and CDR2 YFSETQ. The CDR3 runs 15 residues.

The gene calls are TRBV29-1 and TRBJ1-2, with D maybe TRBD1 (6 bases). The CDR3 has 11 residues. From germline, CDR1 is SQVTM and CDR2 ANQGSEA. The V and J ends lost 4 bases and 6 bases respectively, with 9 bases between them. CDR3 residues: CSVGGQNGYTF. In DNA, the CDR3 is TGCAGCGTTGGCGGACAGAATGGCTACACCTTC.